This T cell receptor (beta chain) was sequenced for a study of cytomegalovirus exposure and HLA in healthy donors. A note on this clone: Its specificity is not known. The same CDR3 can be traced to other DNA sequences in this sample.

The CDR3 runs to 14 residues. Germline CDR1 and CDR2: SGHAT and FQNNGV. The V segment lost 5 bases and the J segment 4 bases; nucleotides outside the gene matches: 6. Profiled with immunoSEQ multiplex PCR; TCRdb holds only in-frame clones, not every one. The table shows around 260,000 clones, with about 92% occurring only once. The donors were in the roughly 120-subject validation cohort, distinct from the roughly 700-subject first cohort. Study-level results: According to a later analysis, TCR clusters from the first cohort tended to co-occur in the roughly 120 validation repertoires. As confirmed in vitro, three CMV-associated chains were specific for CMV antigens.

J is TRBJ2-7 and V is TRBV11-2, with 9 nucleotides matching TRBD2. The sequenced sample was PBMCs. The TCR originated in a woman aged 25 to 39 in good health and CMV-seronegative. The CDR3: CASSLGLAGYEQYF. CDR3 DNA sequence: TGTGCCAGCAGCCTCGGGCTAGCGGGGTACGAGCAGTACTTC.